The 23 T cell receptor beta chains given below trace back to one sample, sequenced in a study of control samples from healthy donors and cancer patients. Measured with immunoSEQ multiplex PCR; TCRdb has only the in-frame clones, and not every one. The sample holds about 55,000 clones, approximately 91% seen once. Material for sequencing was blood. These receptors came from a man over 45 in good health.

In regard to this clone: At one of its ends the junction is not consistent with the germline gene, which may arise from a read error. The J gene is TRBJ1-1, the V gene TRBV5-5, with D unresolved. The CDR3 sequence is 14 residues long. Germline CDR1 SGHKS, CDR2 YYEKEE (reference sequence). The CDR3 sequence: CAGSLGGRHTEAFF. The CDR3 DNA follows: TGTGCCGGCAGCTTGGGAGGACGGCACACTGAAGCTTTCTTT. The whole variable domain, remainder taken from reference TRBV5-5 and TRBJ1-1, is DAGVTQSPTHLIKTRGQQVTLRCSPISGHKSVSWYQQVLGQGPQFIFQYYEKEERGRGNFPDRFSARQFPNYSSELNVNALLLGDSALYLCAGSLGGRHTEAFFGQGTRLTVV.

V usage is TRBV19 and J usage is TRBJ1-5; TRBD1 is a possible D gene (6 bases). Germline CDR1 is LNHDA and CDR2 is SQIVND (reference sequence). The CDR3 is 13 residues long. The V end lost 4 bases, the J end lost 9 bases, and 13 bases lay between the germline ends. This CDR3 reads CASSTDSGWPQHF. The CDR3 DNA reads as TGTGCCAGTAGTACGGACAGCGGATGGCCCCAGCATTTT.

The V and J genes are TRBV6-5 and TRBJ2-7; D unresolved. The CDR3 sequence is 15 residues long. CDR1 and CDR2 from the germline V gene are MNHEY and SVGAGI. The ends were cut back, 5 bases at V and 1 base at J, with 15 bases in the middle. CDR3: CASSPRADGSYEQYF. The CDR3 coding sequence is TGTGCCAGCAGTCCCCGTGCAGACGGATCCTACGAGCAGTACTTC.

V usage is TRBV2 and J usage is TRBJ1-2, with D possibly being TRBD1 (5 bases). Deletions cut 0 bases from V and 3 bases from J, with 14 bases between. CDR1 and CDR2 from the germline V gene are SNHLY and FYNNEI. The CDR3 has 16 residues. CDR3 coding DNA: TGTGCCAGCAGTGAAGCATGGCAGGGCCCCTACTATGGCTACACCTTC. Amino acid sequence: CASSEAWQGPYYGYTF.

This clone was seen only once. The chain joins TRBV5-1 to TRBJ1-2; D unclear. The V end lost 3 bases, the J end lost 3 bases, and 18 bases lay between the germline ends. The CDR3 has 16 amino acids. Germline CDR1 SGHRS, CDR2 YFSETQ. CDR3 protein: CASSSWTQSPHYGYTF. The DNA for the CDR3 is TGCGCCAGCAGCTCATGGACTCAAAGCCCCCACTATGGCTACACCTTC.

The genes are TRBV6-5 and TRBJ2-3; D may be TRBD1 or TRBD2 (5 bases each). Trimming pared 6 bases from V and 8 bases from J, leaving 15 bases between. The CDR3 is made up of 13 amino acids. Germline V gene data show CDR1 as MNHEY and CDR2 as SVGAGI. CDR3 DNA: TGTGCCAGCAGGCCCGGGGCTTCGGGTACGCAGTATTTT. This encodes CASRPGASGTQYF.

The rearrangement links TRBV9 to TRBJ2-3; 9 bases fit TRBD2. The CDR3 length is 18 residues. With V trimmed by 3 bases and J by 7 bases, 18 bases remained unmatched. Germline V lookup: CDR1 SGDLS, CDR2 YYNGEE. The CDR3 sequence is CASSELAGGPNWAYTQYF. CDR3 sequence (DNA): TGTGCCAGCAGCGAACTAGCGGGTGGACCGAATTGGGCTTATACGCAGTATTTT.

The V call is TRBV3-1 (or the pseudogene TRBV3-2), the J call TRBJ2-3; no clear D. The CDR3 has 11 residues. Trimming took 0 bases from V and 9 from J, leaving 4 bases between them. CDR1 and CDR2 (germline): LGHDT, YNNKEL (reference sequence). The CDR3 region is CASSQDRTQYF. The CDR3 DNA reads TGTGCCAGCAGCCAAGATCGAACGCAGTATTTT.

V is TRBV20-1 and J is TRBJ2-7, with 9 positions matching TRBD2. The CDR3 covers 16 residues. J was trimmed by 7 bases and V by 3 bases; bases with no gene match: 16. Germline CDR1 is DFQATT and CDR2 is SNEGSKA (reference sequence). CDR3 sequence: CSASTIAGAQRGEQYF. The CDR3 DNA sequence: TGCAGTGCTAGTACAATAGCGGGAGCCCAGCGAGGGGAGCAGTACTTC.

CDR3 nucleotide sequence: TGTGCCAGCAGTTTAGGGCTAGCGGGATCGCAGTACTTC. Translated, it gives CASSLGLAGSQYF. The chain combines TRBV27 with TRBJ2-7; TRBD2 matches 9 bases. The length of the CDR3 is 13 residues. The ends lost 2 bases at V and 9 bases at J; junction bases unmatched: 5. CDR1 MNHEY and CDR2 SMNVEV come from the germline V gene (reference sequence).

Only one count was recorded for this clone. CDR3 in amino acids: CASRTQGAANEKLFF. For the CDR3, the DNA is TGTGCCAGTCGGACTCAGGGGGCCGCTAATGAAAAACTGTTTTTT. The chain links TRBV19 to TRBJ1-4; 8 bases are shared with TRBD1. The CDR3 is 15 residues long. V shed 8 bases, J shed 3 bases, and the junction held 8 bases outside the gene matches. Germline loops: CDR1 LNHDA, CDR2 SQIVND (reference sequence).

The chain links TRBV28 to TRBJ1-2; D ambiguous. Trimming cost V 10 bases and J 3 bases, with 15 bases left between them. Germline-derived CDR1 and CDR2 are MDHEN and SYDVKM. This CDR3 region has 13 residues. CDR3 in amino acids: CATGIYTDYGYTF. For the CDR3, the DNA is TGTGCCACTGGGATATACACCGACTATGGCTACACCTTC.

The chain employs TRBV9 and TRBJ2-1; possible D gene TRBD2, 5 bases. The CDR3 runs 16 residues. The germline V gene encodes CDR1 SGDLS and CDR2 YYNGEE. Trimming took off 4 bases at V and 0 bases at J, with 14 bases between the two ends. The CDR3 loop reads CASSYFLGSSYNEQFF. The CDR3 nucleotides read TGTGCCAGCAGCTATTTTTTAGGGAGCTCCTACAATGAGCAGTTCTTC.

The chain couples TRBV5-6 to TRBJ2-5; D is uncertain. Trimming removed 5 bases at V and 4 bases at J, with 12 bases between. The CDR3 has 13 residues. Germline V gene sequence: CDR1 SGHDT, CDR2 YYEEEE. The DNA for the CDR3 is TGTGCCAGCAGAATAAACTACCTAGAGACCCAGTACTTC. Translating gives CASRINYLETQYF. Combining the CDR3 with reference TRBV5-6 and TRBJ2-5 gives the whole variable domain DAGVTQSPTHLIKTRGQQVTLRCSPKSGHDTVSWYQQALGQGPQFIFQYYEEEERQRGNFPDRFSGHQFPNYSSELNVNALLLGDSALYLCASRINYLETQYFGPGTRLLVL.

The rearrangement uses TRBV7-9 and TRBJ2-3; TRBD2 matches at 11 bases. Germline-derived CDR1 and CDR2 are SEHNR and FQNEAQ (reference sequence). J lost 3 bases, V lost 2 bases, and 1 base had no gene match. CDR3 size: 15 residues. CDR3 nucleotide sequence: TGTGCCAGCAGCTTAACTAGCGGGAGTACAGATACGCAGTATTTT. Amino acid sequence: CASSLTSGSTDTQYF.

In its sample, this clone was seen a few times. The V call is TRBV4-3, the J call TRBJ2-7, with 7 bases matching TRBD1. The CDR3 length is 13 residues. J was trimmed by 7 bases and V by 2 bases; bases with no gene match: 5. Germline loops: CDR1 LGHNA, CDR2 YSLEER. CDR3 sequence: CASSQLTGSEQYF. DNA of the CDR3: TGCGCCAGCAGCCAACTGACAGGGAGTGAGCAGTACTTC.

J is TRBJ1-1 and V is TRBV5-1; 8 nucleotides align to TRBD1. Germline V gene data show CDR1 as SGHRS and CDR2 as YFSETQ. J lost 5 bases, V lost 0 bases, and 6 bases had no gene match. The CDR3 extends over 15 amino acids. The CDR3 protein is CASSLAGQEGTEAFF. Here the CDR3 DNA reads TGCGCCAGCAGCTTGGCGGGACAGGAGGGGACTGAAGCTTTCTTT.

The chain recombines TRBV27 with TRBJ1-1, with 7 bases aligning to TRBD1. The germline gives CDR1 MNHEY, CDR2 SMNVEV (reference sequence). After removal of 5 bases from V and 5 bases from J, the junction contained 8 bases not matched to a gene. The CDR3 length is 14 residues. The chain's CDR3 is CASSPGDSRTEAFF. The CDR3 DNA is TGTGCCAGCAGTCCAGGGGACAGTCGGACTGAAGCTTTCTTT.

With regard to this clone: The DNA is omitted, as the CDR3 cannot be located on it reliably, and the CDR3 follows TCRdb's listing. V gene TRBV21-1 combines with J gene TRBJ2-3; the table assigns TRBD2, which was not confirmed against the DNA. TRBV21-1 is listed as a pseudogene. The CDR3 is 18 amino acids long, termini counted. The CDR3 loop reads CASSTQWAGGIRPDTQYF.

In its sample, this clone was seen once. The CDR3 coding sequence is TGCAGTGTCAGCGATCTGTATACGCAGTATTTT. Translated, it gives CSVSDLYTQYF. This chain links TRBV20-1 with TRBJ2-3; D ambiguous. This CDR3 comprises 11 residues. Germline V gene data show CDR1 as DFQATT and CDR2 as SNEGSKA (reference sequence). V lost 7 bases and J 7 bases, leaving 12 bases between the germline ends.

The gene calls are TRBV5-3 and TRBJ1-1; 7 bases map to TRBD1. TRBV5-3 qualifies as an ORF whose function is uncertain. The trim removed 4 bases at V and 0 bases at J, leaving 9 bases unmatched. The length of the CDR3 is 16 residues. The CDR3 is CARSIPGQILNTEAFF. The CDR3 DNA reads TGTGCCAGAAGCATCCCGGGACAGATTTTGAACACTGAAGCTTTCTTT.

The rearrangement links TRBV28 to TRBJ1-5, with D maybe TRBD1 (6 bases). V gave up 8 bases and J gave up 7 bases, with 18 bases separating them. CDR1 MDHEN and CDR2 SYDVKM come from the germline V gene. CDR3 length equals 14 residues. Here the CDR3 reads CASWGQGVGQPQHF. The CDR3 DNA follows: TGTGCCAGCTGGGGACAAGGGGTCGGGCAGCCCCAGCATTTT.

This rearrangement joins TRBV30 to TRBJ1-1; D uncertain. Germline V gene sequence: CDR1 GTSNPN, CDR2 SVGIG (reference sequence). This CDR3 spans 13 amino acids. Trimming shortened V by 1 base and J by 1 base, and 7 bases separated the two germline ends. CDR3 amino acids: CAWSADTNTEAFF. The CDR3 region has the DNA TGTGCCTGGAGTGCCGATACGAACACTGAAGCTTTCTTT.